This TCR beta chain was obtained from a study of cytomegalovirus exposure and HLA in healthy donors. In the PCR, 60 Vbeta and 13 Jbeta primers were used. Some clones are missing from TCRdb's copy, which holds only in-frame ones; the method was immunoSEQ multiplex PCR. This table has some 150,000 clones, about three quarters appearing once. The CDR3 is 16 residues long. Germline V gives CDR1 SGHRS, CDR2 YFSETQ. The trim removed 0 bases at V and 4 bases at J, leaving 6 bases unmatched. It was healthy bone marrow donors who served as donors. The chain carries TRBV5-1 and TRBJ2-3; 9 bases agree with TRBD2. The sequence derives from a female donor in good health and CMV-seronegative. Material for sequencing was PBMCs. The CDR3, as DNA: TGCGCCAGCAGCTTGGCGGGCGGGGGGGGGCCAGATACGCAGTATTTT. Translated: CASSLAGGGGPDTQYF.